These T cell receptor beta chains were read from a single sample in a study of regulatory T cells. Produced via immunoSEQ multiplex PCR; TCRdb's table is partial and in-frame only. Found here are just over 20,000 clones, 93% of them singletons; the top ten hold 3.5%. The specimen was CD8+ T cells sorted from blood. The origin of the receptors is a child younger than 10 with CD3G deficiency. Both conserved end residues are trimmed from each CDR3.

>TRBJ2-1|TRBV7-8
ASSFSGGIGNNEQF
>TRBJ1-1|TRBV28
ASRESNGGPAF
>TRBJ2-5|TRBV7-9
ASSLGTSGSDPQY
>TRBJ2-3|TRBV29-1
SLPIDPTLSTDTQY
>TRBJ2-1|TRBV27
ASSFRASGRDEQF
>TRBJ2-2|TRBV11-2
ASSLEAVTGELF
>TRBJ2-5|TRBV5-3
ARSHQEKETQY
>TRBJ2-3|TRBV10-2
ASSEEFLDTQY
>TRBJ2-5|TRBV28
ASSNGQVQETQY
>TRBJ2-7|TRBV28
ASSFRGAFYEQY
>TRBJ1-2|TRBV28
ASSPQGVDGYT
>TRBJ1-1|TRBV4-1
TSSPTGRNTEAF
>TRBJ1-2|TRBV6-1
ASRGQTANYGYT
>TRBJ2-3|TRBV28
ASRSANSYDTQY
>TRBJ2-3|TRBV9
ASSVGTSGTDTQY
>TRBJ1-1|TRBV27
ASSLTGASEAF
>TRBJ1-2|TRBV21-1
ASSPNQGQLVPNYGYT
>TRBJ2-7|TRBV28
ASSLAGGPNEQY
>TRBJ2-7|TRBV6-1
ASRGTDLC
>TRBJ2-7|TRBV18
ASSPSGSSYEQY
>TRBJ2-7|TRBV6-1
ASSEGWTASYEQY
>TRBJ2-7|TRBV7-2
ASSPGPGYEQY
>-|TRBV28
ASSLGNEQY
>TRBJ1-5|TRBV30
AWSVGATNQPQH
>TRBJ2-7|TRBV28
ASGTTPSYEQY
>TRBJ2-3|TRBV13
ASSSGLAGGPKDTQY
>TRBJ2-7|TRBV6-6
ASSSGTEQY
>TRBJ2-3|TRBV27
ASSLGASRTDTQY
>TRBJ2-1|TRBV28
ASSLAGHGNEQF
>TRBJ1-3|TRBV10-1
ASRRYSSGNTIY
>TRBJ2-1|TRBV5-1
ASSLGLPGSPYNEQF
>TRBJ1-5|TRBV10-2
ASSEYRQPQH
>TRBJ2-3|TRBV5-1
ASSEGQGVTDTQY
>TRBJ2-7|TRBV7-8
ASSPGARELPYEQY
>TRBJ2-7|TRBV28
ASSSGTGIAYEQY
>TRBJ2-1|TRBV19
ASSMGNEQF
>TRBJ2-3|TRBV19
ASSMTGLPDTQY
>TRBJ2-3|TRBV18
ASSPGGSGTDTQY
>TRBJ2-3|TRBV29-1
SVEGLAGYNTQY
>TRBJ2-3|TRBV7-9
ASSHRPGTSDTQY
>TRBJ2-1|TRBV21-1
ASSKGASSPNNEQF
>-|TRBV28
ASSPIAGGGYEQY
>TRBJ2-1|TRBV28
ASGLRGQGAHNEQF
>TRBJ1-5|TRBV7-9
ASSQGPDQPQH
>TRBJ2-1|TRBV19
ASSMVTGGPGLNEQF
>TRBJ2-2|TRBV7-8
ASSLGDTGELF
>TRBJ2-7|TRBV7-2
ASSTPVPLAGGSSYEQY
>TRBJ2-1|TRBV11-3
ASSLGHEQF
>TRBJ1-1|TRBV27
ASSLSVDTEAF